Listed below are T cell receptor beta chains from one sample, sequenced in a study of T cell responses to AZD1222 COVID-19 vaccine. TCRdb's copy holds only in-frame clones and misses some; the assay was immunoSEQ multiplex PCR. The sample carries 150,000 to 200,000 clones, approximately 90% recorded once. The sample in question was peripheral blood, obtained on day 0 of AZD1222 vaccination. Source of these receptors: an adult in good health. The CDR3 runs from the conserved cysteine through the conserved F or W.

v_call | cdr3_aa
TRBV28 | CASSLRGFQYF
TRBV28 | CASKGGGTATNEKLFF
TRBV7-9 | CASSLGTSFPEQFF
TRBV19 | CASIGSTDTIYF
TRBV6-5 | CASSWGIGTFADTQYF
TRBV12-3/TRBV12-4 | CASSQGALVEQFF
TRBV6-4 | CASSDGLELYF
TRBV13 | CASSPRLAGAKNNEQFF
TRBV9 | CASSTSLGGSPLHF
TRBV28 | CASSPPRRARADF
TRBV4-1 | CASSQSGGPGPYEQYF
TRBV9 | CASSAFSDYGYTF
TRBV2 | CASSDQGGIQYF
TRBV5-6 | CASSLWGTVSYEQYF
TRBV2 | CASSEIRGLSGNTIYF
TRBV11-3 | CASSSGGTEQFF
TRBV9 | CASSVGGDRRETQYF
TRBV3-1/TRBV3-2 | CASSQEGTGGFYGYTF
TRBV30 | CAWSWAGEQYF
TRBV19 | CASSIVTGGANYGYTF
TRBV3-1/TRBV3-2 | CASSQDTVAGDTQYF
TRBV19 | CASTSVLGVYGYTF
TRBV28 | CATALALSYGYTF
TRBV10-2 | CASSESGLENSPLHF
TRBV10-3 | CATKGTSGSRDEQFF
TRBV25-1 | CASGSKARAFF
TRBV2 | CASCWTLESYNEQFF
TRBV7-9 | CASSSATDTQYF
TRBV5-1 | CASSLAPLSANTGELFF
TRBV11-3 | CANLRAETPYEQYF
TRBV10-3 | CAISESGGGNEQFF
TRBV7-2 | CASTPEMGTNEKLFF
TRBV18 | CASSPLGAGGATDTQYF
TRBV9 | CASSGGAGNTIYF
TRBV2 | CASWGGADNGSEQYF
TRBV7-3 | CASSLTQSNTGELFF
TRBV30 | CAWSVEREDEQFF
TRBV27 | CASSPYFRQGGYGYTF
TRBV9 | CASSNQGALGNTIYF
TRBV24-1 | CATSLDRGLRNEQFF
TRBV27 | CASSGLAGRETQYF
TRBV10-1 | CASSEGSLMNTEAFF
TRBV9 | CASSVPNHGTPGNVLTF
TRBV27 | CASSPLRGALINSNQPQHF
TRBV28 | CASSVLKQGRGTDTQYF
TRBV4-1 | CASSPPSGQRGVRTGELFF
TRBV6-5 | CASRLRGYGYTF
TRBV30 | CAWSARSIITGELFF
TRBV7-6 | CASSRQIGGEKLFF